A selection of T cell receptor beta chains follows, all from one sample in a study of cytomegalovirus exposure and HLA in healthy donors. Sequenced by immunoSEQ multiplex PCR; TCRdb stores in-frame clones only, minus some. The table lists roughly 190,000 clones, 75% to 90% of them singletons. Sequencing was done on a sample of PBMCs. Receptor source: a man aged 25-45 years in good health and CMV-seronegative. The CDR3 runs from the conserved cysteine through the conserved F or W. The D gene is left open where the match is weak. Some rows mark clone size as missing; the rest say once, few, many or name a class of expanded clone.

clone size	V gene	J gene	D gene	CDR3 DNA	CDR3 protein
once	TRBV27	TRBJ2-1	.	TGTGCCAGCAGTTTACTCAGGGAAAGCTCCTACAATGAGCAGTTCTTC	CASSLLRESSYNEQFF
.	TRBV10-3	TRBJ1-5	.	TGTGCCACCGGACAGTCAAGCAATCAGCCCCAGCATTTT	CATGQSSNQPQHF
.	TRBV5-4	TRBJ2-3	TRBD2	TGTGCCAGCAGCCCCGGGGGGGGAGTGGGAACGGCAGATACGCAGTATTTT	CASSPGGGVGTADTQYF
.	TRBV10-3	TRBJ1-6	TRBD1	TGTGCCATCAGCGCCACGACAGGGGATTCACCCCTCCACTTT	CAISATTGDSPLHF
once	TRBV25-1	TRBJ1-1	.	TGTGCCAGCAGGGGTGGACTGTCCGGGCCAGAAGCTTTCTTT	CASRGGLSGPEAFF
once	TRBV4-3	TRBJ1-2	TRBD1	TGCGCCAGCAGCCAAGAAGGGACAGGGGGCCTCTATGGCTACACCTTC	CASSQEGTGGLYGYTF
.	TRBV6-5	TRBJ1-5	.	TGTGCCAGCAGTTACGGGGGGGATGGTCAGCCCCAGCATTTT	CASSYGGDGQPQHF
.	TRBV5-4	TRBJ2-7	.	TGTGCCAGCAGCTTCTCGCCGGGAGATCCCGAGCAGTACTTC	CASSFSPGDPEQYF
.	TRBV9	TRBJ2-1	TRBD1	TGTGCCAGCAGCGTAGGACAGGGCCCGAATGAGCAGTTCTTC	CASSVGQGPNEQFF
few	TRBV7-9	TRBJ1-5	.	TGTGCCAGCAGCTTTCAGGGAAGCAATCAGCCCCAGCATTTT	CASSFQGSNQPQHF
once	TRBV7-8	TRBJ1-6	.	TGTGCCAGCAGCTTCAGGGCCGCGAATTCACCCCTCCACTTT	CASSFRAANSPLHF
.	TRBV27	TRBJ2-7	TRBD2	TGTGCCAGCAGTTTAACGGGGCTAGCGGGAGGGCCGGTATCCGAGCAGTACTTC	CASSLTGLAGGPVSEQYF
.	TRBV14	TRBJ2-7	TRBD2	TGTGCCAGCAGCCAAGATCCCCGGAGCGGGGTTTTCTACGAGCAGTACTTC	CASSQDPRSGVFYEQYF
.	TRBV28	TRBJ1-2	TRBD1	TGTGCCAGCAGTTCGCCGCGCCAGAACAGGGGCTATGGCTACACCTTC	CASSSPRQNRGYGYTF
.	TRBV19	TRBJ1-5	TRBD1	TGTGCCACTTGGGACAGAAGATATAGCAATCAGCCCCAGCATTTT	CATWDRRYSNQPQHF
few	TRBV7-9	TRBJ1-1	.	TGTGCCAGCAGCTTACAGGAGAACACTGAAGCTTTCTTT	CASSLQENTEAFF
few	TRBV21-1	TRBJ2-7	.	TGTGCCAGCAGCAAAGGGACAGGGGGGACTAGCGGGCCGACCTACGAGCAGTACTTC	CASSKGTGGTSGPTYEQYF
.	TRBV14	TRBJ2-1	.	TGTGCCAGCAGCCAAGAGTGGGAGGGGGATGAGCAGTTCTTC	CASSQEWEGDEQFF
once	TRBV7-8	TRBJ2-2	TRBD2	TGTGCCAGCAGCCCAAGGACTAGCGGGAGATGGACCGGGGAGCTGTTTTTT	CASSPRTSGRWTGELFF
few	TRBV15	TRBJ2-2	TRBD1	TGTGCCACCAGCAGGGGACAGGGGGACACCGGGGAGCTGTTTTTT	CATSRGQGDTGELFF
few	TRBV18	TRBJ2-3	TRBD2	TGTGCCAGCTCTCCAAGGGAGGGTACGCAGTATTTT	CASSPREGTQYF
few	TRBV6-6	TRBJ1-1	.	TGTGCCAGCAGAGTACCTCAGGGGAACACTGAAGCTTTCTTT	CASRVPQGNTEAFF
once	TRBV11-3	TRBJ1-4	.	TGTGCCAGCAGCTCGGGACTTCCTAATGGTTTGGTGTTTTTT	CASSSGLPNGLVFF
.	TRBV5-5	TRBJ2-5	TRBD1	TGTGCCAGCAGCTCGGACAGGGGAGGAGAGACCCAGTACTTC	CASSSDRGGETQYF
few	TRBV5-1	TRBJ1-6	.	TGCGCCAGCAGTCGACAGTCCCTCAGCTCCTATAATTCACCCCTCCACTTT	CASSRQSLSSYNSPLHF
.	TRBV4-2	TRBJ2-4	TRBD2	TGTGCCAGCAGCCACACCCGTCCGGGGGGGGTCAAAAACATTCAGTACTTC	CASSHTRPGGVKNIQYF
few	TRBV7-2	TRBJ1-2	.	TGTGCCAGCAGCTCTAGACAGACCCTTAACTATGGCTACACCTTC	CASSSRQTLNYGYTF
.	TRBV5-1	TRBJ1-1	.	TGCGCCAGCAGCTTGGTGAGAGAAATGAACACTGAAGCTTTCTTT	CASSLVREMNTEAFF
.	TRBV28	TRBJ1-2	.	TGTGCCAGCAGTCCTACAGTGAACTATGGCTACACCTTC	CASSPTVNYGYTF
.	TRBV5-6	TRBJ1-2	.	TGTGCCAGCAGCTTTTTCCAAGACAGCCTTGGCTATGGCTACACCTTC	CASSFFQDSLGYGYTF
.	TRBV5-5	TRBJ1-6	.	TGTGCCAGCAGCTTAAAGGTTGGGACTTTCAATTCACCCCTCCACTTT	CASSLKVGTFNSPLHF
.	TRBV7-9	TRBJ2-7	.	TGTTCCAGCAGCCCGTCGACAGGAGTCTACGAGCAGTACTTC	CSSSPSTGVYEQYF
.	TRBV2	TRBJ2-7	.	TGTGCCAGCAGTGAATGGTTGCGGGACTACGAGCAGTACTTC	CASSEWLRDYEQYF
.	TRBV25-1	TRBJ1-4	.	TGTGCCAGCAGTAGCCAGGTCGGAACTAATGAAAAACTGTTTTTT	CASSSQVGTNEKLFF
.	TRBV7-6	TRBJ2-7	.	TGTGCCAGCAGCCCCCGGGCAGGGGGGAACGAGCAGTACTTC	CASSPRAGGNEQYF
.	TRBV9	TRBJ2-2	.	TGTGCCAGCAGCGTAGGAGGAACAACCGGGGAGCTGTTTTTT	CASSVGGTTGELFF
.	TRBV29-1	TRBJ1-1	.	TGCAGCGTTGTTGACGGGTCCACTGAAGCTTTCTTT	CSVVDGSTEAFF
.	TRBV29-1	TRBJ1-2	TRBD1	TGCAGCGCCAGGGGGAACTATGGCTACACCTTC	CSARGNYGYTF
.	TRBV18	TRBJ2-5	.	TGTGCCAGCTCCCGCGAAAGAGAGACCCAGTACTTC	CASSRERETQYF
.	TRBV25-1	TRBJ1-6	TRBD1	TGTGCCAGCAGTGAATGGCCGGGACAGTCTAATTCACCCCTCCACTTT	CASSEWPGQSNSPLHF
few	TRBV30	TRBJ2-4	.	TGTGCCTGGAGGTTGGGCGGGGCCAAAAACAGTCAGTACTTC	CAWRLGGAKNSQYF
.	TRBV28	TRBJ1-5	TRBD1	TGTGCCAGCAGTCATTTGACAGGGGGGTATCAGCCCCAGCATTTT	CASSHLTGGYQPQHF
once	TRBV6-5	TRBJ2-3	TRBD1	TGTGCCAGCAGTTACCGGACAGGGGGGCAGGATACGCAGTATTTT	CASSYRTGGQDTQYF
.	TRBV27	TRBJ2-3	.	TGTGCCAGCAGTTTTCGGCGGGGGCCCACAGATACGCAGTATTTT	CASSFRRGPTDTQYF
.	TRBV9	TRBJ2-7	.	TGTGCCAGCAGCCCCCGCCGTCCCCATTTCCACGAGCAGTACTTC	CASSPRRPHFHEQYF
.	TRBV4-3	TRBJ1-2	TRBD1	TGCGCCAGCAGCCAAGATCCGGGACAGTACTATGGCTACACCTTC	CASSQDPGQYYGYTF
.	TRBV18	TRBJ1-2	TRBD1	TGTGCCAGCTCACCCTCCACAGGGGTCGATGGCTACACCTTC	CASSPSTGVDGYTF